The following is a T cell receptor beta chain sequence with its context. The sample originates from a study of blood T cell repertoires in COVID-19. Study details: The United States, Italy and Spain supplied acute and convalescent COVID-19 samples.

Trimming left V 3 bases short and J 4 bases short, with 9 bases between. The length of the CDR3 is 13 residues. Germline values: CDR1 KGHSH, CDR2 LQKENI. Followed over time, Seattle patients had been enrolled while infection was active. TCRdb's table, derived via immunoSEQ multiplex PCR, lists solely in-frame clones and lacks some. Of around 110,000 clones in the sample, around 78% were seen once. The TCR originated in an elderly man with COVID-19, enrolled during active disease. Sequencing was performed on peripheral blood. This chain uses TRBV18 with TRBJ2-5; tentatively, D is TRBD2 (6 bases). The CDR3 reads CASSPGLLETQYF. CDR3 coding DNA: TGTGCCAGCTCACCGGGACTCCTAGAGACCCAGTACTTC.